This T cell receptor (beta chain) was captured in a study of blood T cell repertoires in COVID-19. Clones were sequenced by immunoSEQ multiplex PCR, and TCRdb holds only the in-frame ones, with some missing. This table has a few hundred thousand clones, roughly 85% appearing once. V shed 4 bases, J shed 4 bases, and the junction held 2 bases outside the gene matches. Germline CDR1 KGHDR, CDR2 SFDVKD. CDR3 length equals 15 residues. This clone was counted only a few times. The rearrangement joins TRBV24-1 to TRBJ2-1; TRBD1 agrees at 11 bases. The TCR originated in a man aged 35 to 55 who had recovered from COVID-19. The sequencing input was PBMCs or T cells enriched from blood (not recorded which). The CDR3 coding sequence is TGTGCCACCAGTGACCGGGACAGGGGGTACAATGAGCAGTTCTTC. Its protein product is CATSDRDRGYNEQFF.